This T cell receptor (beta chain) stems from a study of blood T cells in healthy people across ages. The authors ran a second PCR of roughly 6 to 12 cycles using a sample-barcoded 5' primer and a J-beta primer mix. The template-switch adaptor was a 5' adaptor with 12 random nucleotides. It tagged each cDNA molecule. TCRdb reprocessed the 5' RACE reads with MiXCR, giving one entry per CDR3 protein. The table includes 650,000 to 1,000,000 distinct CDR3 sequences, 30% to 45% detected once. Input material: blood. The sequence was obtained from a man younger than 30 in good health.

The CDR3: CASSVEGGGASNEQFF. CDR3 nucleotide sequence: TGTGCCAGCAGCGTAGAAGGCGGGGGGGCCTCCAATGAGCAGTTCTTC. The chain joins TRBV9 to TRBJ2-1, with TRBD2 matching over 9 bases. The CDR3 length is 16 residues. Germline CDR1 SGDLS, CDR2 YYNGEE. With 0 bases clipped from V and 6 bases from J, the junction kept 7 bases outside the gene matches.